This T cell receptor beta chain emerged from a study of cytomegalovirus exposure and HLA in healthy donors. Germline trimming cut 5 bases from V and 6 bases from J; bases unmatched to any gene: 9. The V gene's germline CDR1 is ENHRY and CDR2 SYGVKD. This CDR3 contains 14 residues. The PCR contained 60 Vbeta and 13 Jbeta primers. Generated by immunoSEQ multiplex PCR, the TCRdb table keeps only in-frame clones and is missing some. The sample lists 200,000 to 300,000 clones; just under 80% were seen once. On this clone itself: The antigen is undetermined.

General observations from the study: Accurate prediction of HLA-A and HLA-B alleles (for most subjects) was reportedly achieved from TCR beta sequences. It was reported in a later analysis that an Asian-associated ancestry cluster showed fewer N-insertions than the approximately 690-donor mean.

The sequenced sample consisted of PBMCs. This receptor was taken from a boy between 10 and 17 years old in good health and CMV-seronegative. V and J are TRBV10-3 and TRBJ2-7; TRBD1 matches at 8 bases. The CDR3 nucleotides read TGTGCCATCAGTTTCCGGGACAGGCAGGGCGAGCAGTACTTC. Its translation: CAISFRDRQGEQYF.